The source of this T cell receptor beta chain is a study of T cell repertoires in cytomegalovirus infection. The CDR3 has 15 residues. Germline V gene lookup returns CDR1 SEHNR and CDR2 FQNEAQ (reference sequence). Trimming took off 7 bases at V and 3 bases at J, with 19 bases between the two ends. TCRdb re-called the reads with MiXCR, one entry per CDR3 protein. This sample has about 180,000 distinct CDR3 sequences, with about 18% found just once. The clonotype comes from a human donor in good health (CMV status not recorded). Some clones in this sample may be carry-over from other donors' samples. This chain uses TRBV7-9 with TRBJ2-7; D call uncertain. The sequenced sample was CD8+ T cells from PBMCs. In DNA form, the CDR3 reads TGTGCCAGCAACCGTGGAAATGGTCGGAACTACGAGCAGTACTTC. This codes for CASNRGNGRNYEQYF.